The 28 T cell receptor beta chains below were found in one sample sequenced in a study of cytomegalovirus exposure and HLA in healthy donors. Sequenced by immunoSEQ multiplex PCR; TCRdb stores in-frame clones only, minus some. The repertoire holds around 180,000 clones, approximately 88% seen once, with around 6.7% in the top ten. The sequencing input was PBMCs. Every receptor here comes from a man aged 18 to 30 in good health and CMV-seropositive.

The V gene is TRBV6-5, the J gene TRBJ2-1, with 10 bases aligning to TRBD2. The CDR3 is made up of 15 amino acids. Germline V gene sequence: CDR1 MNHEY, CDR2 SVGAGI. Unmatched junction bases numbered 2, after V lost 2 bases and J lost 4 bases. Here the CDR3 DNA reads TGTGCCAGCAGTTACGGTAGCGGGGGGTACAATGAGCAGTTCTTC. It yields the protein CASSYGSGGYNEQFF.

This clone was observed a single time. CDR3 nucleotide sequence: TGTGCCAGCTCACCACCTCGGGGAGGCTACGAGCAGTACTTC. As protein: CASSPPRGGYEQYF. The chain links TRBV18 to TRBJ2-7; maybe TRBD2 (6 bases). The CDR3 length is 14 residues. Trimming removed 0 bases from V and 3 bases from J, with 9 bases in between. Germline CDR1 is KGHSH and CDR2 is LQKENI.

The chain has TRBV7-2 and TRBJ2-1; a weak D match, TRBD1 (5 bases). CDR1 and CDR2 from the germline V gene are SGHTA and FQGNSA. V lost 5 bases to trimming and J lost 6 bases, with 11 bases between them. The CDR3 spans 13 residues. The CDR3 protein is CASSLRRGNEQFF. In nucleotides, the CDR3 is TGTGCCAGCAGCCTCAGAAGGGGCAATGAGCAGTTCTTC.

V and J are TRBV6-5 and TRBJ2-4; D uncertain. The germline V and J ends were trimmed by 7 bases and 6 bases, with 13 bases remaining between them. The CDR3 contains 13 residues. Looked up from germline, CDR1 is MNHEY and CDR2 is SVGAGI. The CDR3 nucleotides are TGTGCCAGCAACCCGCGGCATGGAAACATTCAGTACTTC. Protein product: CASNPRHGNIQYF.

As DNA, the CDR3 is TGTGCCAGCAGTGGGAGTAATCAGCCCCAGCATTTT. This codes for CASSGSNQPQHF. The chain links TRBV2 to TRBJ1-5, with D unresolved. V was cut by 4 bases and J by 4 bases, with 5 bases left in between. This CDR3 contains 12 residues. Germline V gives CDR1 SNHLY, CDR2 FYNNEI. The full variable domain, its missing parts supplied by reference TRBV2 and TRBJ1-5, is EPEVTQTPSHQVTQMGQEVILRCVPISNHLYFYWYRQILGQKVEFLVSFYNNEISEKSEIFDDQFSVERPDGSNFTLKIRSTKLEDSAMYFCASSGSNQPQHFGDGTRLSIL.

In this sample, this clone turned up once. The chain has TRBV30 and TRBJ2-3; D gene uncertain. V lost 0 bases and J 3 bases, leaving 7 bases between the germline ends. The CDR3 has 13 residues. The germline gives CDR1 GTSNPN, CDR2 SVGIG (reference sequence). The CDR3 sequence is CAWSVTRTDTQYF. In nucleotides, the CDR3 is TGTGCCTGGAGTGTAACGAGGACAGATACGCAGTATTTT.

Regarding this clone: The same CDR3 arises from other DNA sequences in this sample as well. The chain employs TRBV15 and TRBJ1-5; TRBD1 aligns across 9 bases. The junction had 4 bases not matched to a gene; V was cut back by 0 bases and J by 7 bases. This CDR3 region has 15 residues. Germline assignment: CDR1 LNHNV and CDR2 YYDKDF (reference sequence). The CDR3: CATSRDPTGGQPQHF. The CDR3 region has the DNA TGTGCCACCAGCAGAGACCCGACAGGGGGGCAGCCCCAGCATTTT.

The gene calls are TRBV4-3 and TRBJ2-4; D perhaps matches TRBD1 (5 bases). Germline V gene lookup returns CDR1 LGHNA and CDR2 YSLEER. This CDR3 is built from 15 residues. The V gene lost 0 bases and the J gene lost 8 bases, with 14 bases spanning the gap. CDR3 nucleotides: TGCGCCAGCAGCCAAGATCGTGCAGGGTGGGACATTCAGTACTTC. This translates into CASSQDRAGWDIQYF.

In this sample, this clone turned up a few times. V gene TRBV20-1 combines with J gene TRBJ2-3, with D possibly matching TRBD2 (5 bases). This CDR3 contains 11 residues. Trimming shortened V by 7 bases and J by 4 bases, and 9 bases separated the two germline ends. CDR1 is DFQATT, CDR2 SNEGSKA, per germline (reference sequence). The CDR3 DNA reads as TGCAGTGAGCGGATTGCAGATACGCAGTATTTT. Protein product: CSERIADTQYF.

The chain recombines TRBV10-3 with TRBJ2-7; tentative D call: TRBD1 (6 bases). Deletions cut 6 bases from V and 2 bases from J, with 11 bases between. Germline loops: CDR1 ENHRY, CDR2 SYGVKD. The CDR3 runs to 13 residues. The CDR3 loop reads CAIRDSSTYEQYF. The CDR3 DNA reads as TGTGCCATCAGGGACAGTTCTACCTACGAGCAGTACTTC.

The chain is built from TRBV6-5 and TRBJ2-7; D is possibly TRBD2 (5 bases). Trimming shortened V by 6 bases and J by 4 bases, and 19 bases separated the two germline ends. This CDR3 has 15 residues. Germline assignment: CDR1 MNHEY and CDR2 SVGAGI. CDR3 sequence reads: CASSPDYTGGYEQYF. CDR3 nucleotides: TGTGCCAGCAGCCCTGACTACACGGGCGGATACGAGCAGTACTTC.

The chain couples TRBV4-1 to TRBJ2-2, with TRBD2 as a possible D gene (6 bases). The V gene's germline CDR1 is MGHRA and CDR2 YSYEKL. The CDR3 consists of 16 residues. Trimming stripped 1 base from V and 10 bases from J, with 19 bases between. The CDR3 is CASSQGPGALTLELFF. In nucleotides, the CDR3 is TGCGCCAGCAGCCAAGGCCCGGGAGCCCTCACCTTGGAGCTGTTTTTT.

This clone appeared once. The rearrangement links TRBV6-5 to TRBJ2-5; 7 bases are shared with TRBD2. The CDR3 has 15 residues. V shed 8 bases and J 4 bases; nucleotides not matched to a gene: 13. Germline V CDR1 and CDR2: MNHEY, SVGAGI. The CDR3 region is CASSPSGGEVETQYF. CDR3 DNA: TGTGCCAGCTCCCCCTCGGGGGGTGAAGTAGAGACCCAGTACTTC.

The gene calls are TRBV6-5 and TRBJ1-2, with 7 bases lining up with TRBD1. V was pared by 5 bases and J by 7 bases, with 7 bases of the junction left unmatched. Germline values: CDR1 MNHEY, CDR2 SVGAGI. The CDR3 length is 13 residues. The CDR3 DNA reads TGTGCCAGCAGTCCCGACAGGGCAGGTGGCTACACCTTC. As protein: CASSPDRAGGYTF.

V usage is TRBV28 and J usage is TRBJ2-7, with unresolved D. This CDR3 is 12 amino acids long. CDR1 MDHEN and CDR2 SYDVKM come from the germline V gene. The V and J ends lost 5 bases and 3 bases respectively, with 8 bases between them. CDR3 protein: CASSPPFYEQYF. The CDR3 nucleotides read TGTGCCAGCAGTCCCCCCTTCTACGAGCAGTACTTC. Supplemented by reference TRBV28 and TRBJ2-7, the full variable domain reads DVKVTQSSRYLVKRTGEKVFLECVQDMDHENMFWYRQDPGLGLRLIYFSYDVKMKEKGDIPEGYSVSREKKERFSLILESASTNQTSMYLCASSPPFYEQYFGPGTRLTVT.

CDR3 sequence (DNA): TGTGCCTGGAGCCAGGGGGCTGCAGATACGCAGTATTTT. Its protein product is CAWSQGAADTQYF. The V and J genes are TRBV30 and TRBJ2-3; 8 bases are shared with TRBD1. The junction had 3 bases not matched to a gene; V was cut back by 3 bases and J by 4 bases. This CDR3 spans 13 amino acids. Germline CDR1 GTSNPN, CDR2 SVGIG (reference sequence).

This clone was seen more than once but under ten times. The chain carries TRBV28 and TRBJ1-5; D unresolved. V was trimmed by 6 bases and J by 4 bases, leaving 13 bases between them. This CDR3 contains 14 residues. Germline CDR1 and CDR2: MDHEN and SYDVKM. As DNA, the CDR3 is TGTGCCAGCAGAGTTGGACTGGTTAATCAGCCCCAGCATTTT. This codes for CASRVGLVNQPQHF.

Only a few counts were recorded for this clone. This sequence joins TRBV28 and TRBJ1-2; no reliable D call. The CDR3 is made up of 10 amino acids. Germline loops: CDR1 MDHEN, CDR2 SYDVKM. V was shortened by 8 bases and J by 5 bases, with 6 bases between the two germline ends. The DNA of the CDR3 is TGTGCCAGCTCGGGGTATGGCTACACCTTC. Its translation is CASSGYGYTF.

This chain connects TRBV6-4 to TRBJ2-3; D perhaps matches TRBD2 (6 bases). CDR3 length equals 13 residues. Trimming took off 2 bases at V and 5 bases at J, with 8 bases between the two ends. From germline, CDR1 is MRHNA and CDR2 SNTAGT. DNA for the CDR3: TGTGCCAGCAGTGACGGGACTCAAGATACGCAGTATTTT. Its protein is CASSDGTQDTQYF.

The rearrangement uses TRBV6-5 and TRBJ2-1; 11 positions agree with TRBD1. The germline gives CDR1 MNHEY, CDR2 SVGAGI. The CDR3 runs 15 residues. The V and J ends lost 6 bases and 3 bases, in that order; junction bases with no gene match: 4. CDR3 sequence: CASRRTGGFYNEQFF. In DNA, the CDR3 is TGTGCCAGCAGGCGGACAGGGGGCTTCTACAATGAGCAGTTCTTC.

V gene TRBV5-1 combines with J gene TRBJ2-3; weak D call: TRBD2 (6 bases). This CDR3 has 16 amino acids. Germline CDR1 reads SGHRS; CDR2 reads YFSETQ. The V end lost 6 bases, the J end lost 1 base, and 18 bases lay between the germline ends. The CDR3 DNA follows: TGCGCCAGCATTCCGGGACTCCCTCTCGGCACAGATACGCAGTATTTT. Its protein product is CASIPGLPLGTDTQYF.

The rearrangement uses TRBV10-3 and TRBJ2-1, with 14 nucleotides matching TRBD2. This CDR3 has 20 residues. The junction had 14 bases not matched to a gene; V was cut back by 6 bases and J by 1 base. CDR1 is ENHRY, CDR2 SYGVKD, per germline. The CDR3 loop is CAISGGTTTSGRESYNEQFF. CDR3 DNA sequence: TGTGCCATCAGCGGGGGGACTACGACTAGCGGGAGGGAGTCCTACAATGAGCAGTTCTTC.

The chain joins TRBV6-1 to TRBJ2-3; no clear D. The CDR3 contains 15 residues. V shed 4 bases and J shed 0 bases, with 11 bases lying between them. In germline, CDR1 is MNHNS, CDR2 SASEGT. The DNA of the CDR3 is TGTGCCAGCAGTGCATGGCGGAGTAGCACAGATACGCAGTATTTT. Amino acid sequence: CASSAWRSSTDTQYF.

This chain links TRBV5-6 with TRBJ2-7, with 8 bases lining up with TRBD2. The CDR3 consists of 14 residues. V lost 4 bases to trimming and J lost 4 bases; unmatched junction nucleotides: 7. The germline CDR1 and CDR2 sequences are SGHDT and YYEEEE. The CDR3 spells CASSPTKRGYEQYF. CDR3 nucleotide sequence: TGTGCCAGCAGCCCGACTAAGCGGGGGTACGAGCAGTACTTC. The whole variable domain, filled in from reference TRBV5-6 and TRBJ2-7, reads DAGVTQSPTHLIKTRGQQVTLRCSPKSGHDTVSWYQQALGQGPQFIFQYYEEEERQRGNFPDRFSGHQFPNYSSELNVNALLLGDSALYLCASSPTKRGYEQYFGPGTRLTVT.

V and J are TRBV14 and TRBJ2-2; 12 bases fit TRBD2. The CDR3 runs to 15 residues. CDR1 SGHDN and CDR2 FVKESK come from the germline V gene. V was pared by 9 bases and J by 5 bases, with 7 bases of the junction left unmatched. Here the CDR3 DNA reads TGTGCCAGTGGGACTAGCGGGTTAGGGACCGGGGAGCTGTTTTTT. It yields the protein CASGTSGLGTGELFF.

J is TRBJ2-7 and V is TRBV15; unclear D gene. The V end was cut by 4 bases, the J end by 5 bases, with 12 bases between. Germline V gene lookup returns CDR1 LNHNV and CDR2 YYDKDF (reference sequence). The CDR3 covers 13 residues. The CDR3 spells CATSNRGSNEQYF. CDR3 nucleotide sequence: TGTGCCACCAGCAATCGAGGTTCGAACGAGCAGTACTTC.

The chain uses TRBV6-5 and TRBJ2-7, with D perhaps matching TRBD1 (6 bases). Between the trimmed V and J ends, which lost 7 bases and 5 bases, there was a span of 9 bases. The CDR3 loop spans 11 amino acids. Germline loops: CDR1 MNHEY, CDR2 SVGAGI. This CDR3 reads CASTQGNEQYF. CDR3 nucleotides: TGTGCCAGCACGCAGGGGAACGAGCAGTACTTC.

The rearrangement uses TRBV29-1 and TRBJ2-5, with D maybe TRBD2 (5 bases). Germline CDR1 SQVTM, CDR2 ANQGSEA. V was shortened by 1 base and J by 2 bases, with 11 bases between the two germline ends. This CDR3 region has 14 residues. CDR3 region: CSVEATGGQETQYF. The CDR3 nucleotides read TGCAGCGTTGAAGCTACGGGCGGGCAAGAGACCCAGTACTTC.